This T cell receptor (beta chain) was obtained from a study of blood T cell repertoires in COVID-19. The germline CDR1 and CDR2 sequences are SGHRS and YFSETQ. Unmatched junction bases numbered 3, after V lost 0 bases and J lost 2 bases. The CDR3 consists of 16 residues. Sequencing was performed with immunoSEQ multiplex PCR; in TCRdb, only in-frame clones are kept and a portion is missing. The sample carries a few hundred thousand clones, over 75% recorded once. The chain employs TRBV5-1 and TRBJ2-1, with 9 bases lining up with TRBD2. The TCR comes from a woman between 50 and 59 years old with acute or convalescent COVID-19. The sequenced sample was peripheral blood. CDR3 coding DNA: TGCGCCAGCAGCTTGGCTCCTAGCGGGACCTACAATGAGCAGTTCTTC. Amino acid sequence: CASSLAPSGTYNEQFF.